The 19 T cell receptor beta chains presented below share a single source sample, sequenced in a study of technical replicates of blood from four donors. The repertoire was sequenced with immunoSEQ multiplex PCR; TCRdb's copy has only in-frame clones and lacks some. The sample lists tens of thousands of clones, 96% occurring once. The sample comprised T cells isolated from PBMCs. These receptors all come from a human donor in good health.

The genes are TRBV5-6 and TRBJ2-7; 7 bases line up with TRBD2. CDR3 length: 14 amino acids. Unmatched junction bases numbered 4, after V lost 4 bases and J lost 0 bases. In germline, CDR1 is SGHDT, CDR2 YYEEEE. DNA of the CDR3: TGTGCCAGCAGCGGTAGCGGGTACTCCTACGAGCAGTACTTC. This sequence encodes CASSGSGYSYEQYF.

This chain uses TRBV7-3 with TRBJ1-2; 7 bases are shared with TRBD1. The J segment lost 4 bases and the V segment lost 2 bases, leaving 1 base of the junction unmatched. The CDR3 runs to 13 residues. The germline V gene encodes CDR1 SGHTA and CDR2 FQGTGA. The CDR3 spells CASSLGTVYGYTF. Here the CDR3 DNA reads TGTGCCAGCAGCTTAGGGACAGTCTATGGCTACACCTTC.

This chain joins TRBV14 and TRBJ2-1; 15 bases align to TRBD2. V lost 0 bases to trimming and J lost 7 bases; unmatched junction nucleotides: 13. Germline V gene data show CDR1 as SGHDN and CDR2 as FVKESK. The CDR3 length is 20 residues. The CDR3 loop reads CASSQDRTPGLAGGINEQFF. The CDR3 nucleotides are TGTGCCAGCAGCCAAGATCGGACTCCGGGACTAGCGGGAGGAATTAATGAGCAGTTCTTC.

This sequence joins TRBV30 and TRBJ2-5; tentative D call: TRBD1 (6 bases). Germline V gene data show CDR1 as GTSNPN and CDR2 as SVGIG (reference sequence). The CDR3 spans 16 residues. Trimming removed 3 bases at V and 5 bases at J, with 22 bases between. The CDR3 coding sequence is TGTGCCTGGAGCCAAGGACAGATATCCGATGCGGAGACCCAGTACTTC. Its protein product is CAWSQGQISDAETQYF.

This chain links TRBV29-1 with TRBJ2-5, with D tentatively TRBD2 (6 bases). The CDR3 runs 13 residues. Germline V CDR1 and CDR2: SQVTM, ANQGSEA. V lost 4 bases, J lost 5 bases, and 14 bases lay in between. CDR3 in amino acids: CSVGGVRTETQYF. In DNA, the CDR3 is TGCAGCGTTGGCGGGGTTCGTACGGAGACCCAGTACTTC. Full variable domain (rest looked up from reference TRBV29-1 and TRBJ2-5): SAVISQKPSRDICQRGTSLTIQCQVDSQVTMMFWYRQQPGQSLTLIATANQGSEATYESGFVIDKFPISRPNLTFSTLTVSNMSPEDSSIYLCSVGGVRTETQYFGPGTRLLVL.

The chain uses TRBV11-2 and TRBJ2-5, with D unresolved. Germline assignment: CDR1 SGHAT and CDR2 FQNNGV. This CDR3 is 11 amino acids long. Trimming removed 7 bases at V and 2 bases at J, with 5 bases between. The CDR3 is CASIGQETQYF. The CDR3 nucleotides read TGTGCCAGCATCGGGCAAGAGACCCAGTACTTC. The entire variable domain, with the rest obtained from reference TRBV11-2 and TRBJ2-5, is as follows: EAGVAQSPRYKIIEKRQSVAFWCNPISGHATLYWYQQILGQGPKLLIQFQNNGVVDDSQLPKDRFSAERLKGVDSTLKIQPAKLEDSAVYLCASIGQETQYFGPGTRLLVL.

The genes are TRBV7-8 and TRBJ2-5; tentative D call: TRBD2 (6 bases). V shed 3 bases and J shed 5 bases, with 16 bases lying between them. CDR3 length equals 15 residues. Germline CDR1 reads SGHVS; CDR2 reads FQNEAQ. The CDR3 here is CASSFIPGATETQYF. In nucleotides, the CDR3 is TGTGCCAGCAGCTTCATCCCGGGAGCCACGGAGACCCAGTACTTC.

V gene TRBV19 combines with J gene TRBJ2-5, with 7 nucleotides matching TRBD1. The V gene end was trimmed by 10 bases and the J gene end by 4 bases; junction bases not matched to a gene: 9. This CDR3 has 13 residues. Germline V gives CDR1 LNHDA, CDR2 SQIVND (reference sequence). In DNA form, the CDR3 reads TGTGCCACCCAAGACAGGGCGAGAGAGACCCAGTACTTC. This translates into CATQDRARETQYF.

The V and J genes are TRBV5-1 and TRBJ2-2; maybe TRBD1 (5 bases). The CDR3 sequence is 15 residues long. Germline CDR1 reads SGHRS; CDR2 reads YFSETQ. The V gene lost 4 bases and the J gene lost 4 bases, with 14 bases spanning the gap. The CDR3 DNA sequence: TGCGCCAGCAGCGTGACAGTTGTGGCCACCGGGGAGCTGTTTTTT. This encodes CASSVTVVATGELFF. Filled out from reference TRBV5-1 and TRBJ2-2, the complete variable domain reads KAGVTQTPRYLIKTRGQQVTLSCSPISGHRSVSWYQQTPGQGLQFLFEYFSETQRNKGNFPGRFSGRQFSNSRSEMNVSTLELGDSALYLCASSVTVVATGELFFGEGSRLTVL.

The CDR3 bases are TGTGCCAGCAGCTTGGCCGGGGGGGGGATAGCTGAAGCTTTCTTT. This encodes CASSLAGGGIAEAFF. J is TRBJ1-1 and V is TRBV5-4; weak D call: TRBD1 (5 bases). The V and J ends lost 0 bases and 6 bases respectively, with 15 bases between them. CDR1 is SGHNT, CDR2 YYREEE, per germline (reference sequence). CDR3 length equals 15 residues.

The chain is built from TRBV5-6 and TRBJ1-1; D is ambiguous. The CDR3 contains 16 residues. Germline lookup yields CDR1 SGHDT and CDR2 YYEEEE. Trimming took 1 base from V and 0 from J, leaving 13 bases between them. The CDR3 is CASSLLTFVMNTEAFF. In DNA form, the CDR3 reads TGTGCCAGCAGCTTGCTCACATTTGTCATGAACACTGAAGCTTTCTTT.

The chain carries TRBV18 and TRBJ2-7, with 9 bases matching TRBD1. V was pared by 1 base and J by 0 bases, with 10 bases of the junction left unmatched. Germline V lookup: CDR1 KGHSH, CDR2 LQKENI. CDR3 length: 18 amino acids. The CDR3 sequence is CASSPRLHGTGFSYEQYF. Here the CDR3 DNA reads TGTGCCAGCTCACCACGCTTACACGGGACAGGGTTCTCCTACGAGCAGTACTTC.

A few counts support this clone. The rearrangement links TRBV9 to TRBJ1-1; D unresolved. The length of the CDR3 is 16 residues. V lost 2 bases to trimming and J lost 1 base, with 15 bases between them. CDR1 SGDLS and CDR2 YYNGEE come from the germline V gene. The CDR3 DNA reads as TGTGCCAGCAGCGTTTCGGCAGCGGGCCGGAACACTGAAGCTTTCTTT. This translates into CASSVSAAGRNTEAFF.

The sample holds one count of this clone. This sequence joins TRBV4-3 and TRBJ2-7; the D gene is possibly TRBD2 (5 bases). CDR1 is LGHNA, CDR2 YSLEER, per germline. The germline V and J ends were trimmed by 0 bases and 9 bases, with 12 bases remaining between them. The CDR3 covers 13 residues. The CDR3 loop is CASSQEAGVGQYF. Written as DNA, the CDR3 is TGCGCCAGCAGCCAAGAGGCGGGTGTCGGGCAGTACTTC.

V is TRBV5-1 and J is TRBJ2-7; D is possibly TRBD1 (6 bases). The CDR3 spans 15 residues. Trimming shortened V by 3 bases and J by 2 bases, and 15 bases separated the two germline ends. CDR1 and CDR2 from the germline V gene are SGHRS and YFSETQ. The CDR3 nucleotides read TGCGCCAGCAGCTATCCTACGACAGGAACCTACGAGCAGTACTTC. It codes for CASSYPTTGTYEQYF.

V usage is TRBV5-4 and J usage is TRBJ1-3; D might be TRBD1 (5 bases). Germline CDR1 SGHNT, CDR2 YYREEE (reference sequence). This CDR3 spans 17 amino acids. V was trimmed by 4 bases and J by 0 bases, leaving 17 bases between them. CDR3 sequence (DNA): TGTGCCAGCAGCCCCTCCGGGGGGTTCCTCTCTGGAAACACCATATATTTT. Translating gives CASSPSGGFLSGNTIYF.

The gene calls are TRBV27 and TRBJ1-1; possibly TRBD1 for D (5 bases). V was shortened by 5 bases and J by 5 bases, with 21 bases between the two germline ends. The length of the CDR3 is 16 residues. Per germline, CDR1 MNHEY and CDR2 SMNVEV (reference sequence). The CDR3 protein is CASSPFGRGHLTEAFF. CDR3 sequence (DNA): TGTGCCAGCAGTCCATTCGGGAGGGGTCATTTGACTGAAGCTTTCTTT.

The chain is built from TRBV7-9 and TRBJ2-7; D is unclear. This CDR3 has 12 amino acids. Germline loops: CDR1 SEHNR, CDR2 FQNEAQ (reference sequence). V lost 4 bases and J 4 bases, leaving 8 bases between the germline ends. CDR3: CASSSFLYEQYF. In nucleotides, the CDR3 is TGTGCCAGCAGCTCGTTCTTGTACGAGCAGTACTTC. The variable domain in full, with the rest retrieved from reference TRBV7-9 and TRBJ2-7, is DTGVSQNPRHKITKRGQNVTFRCDPISEHNRLYWYRQTLGQGPEFLTYFQNEAQLEKSRLLSDRFSAERPKGSFSTLEIQRTEQGDSAMYLCASSSFLYEQYFGPGTRLTVT.

The CDR3 is CASSSLAGVDEQYF. The CDR3 region has the DNA TGTGCCAGCAGCTCACTAGCGGGAGTTGACGAGCAGTACTTC. V gene TRBV7-2 combines with J gene TRBJ2-7, with 11 bases identical to TRBD2. Germline assignment: CDR1 SGHTA and CDR2 FQGNSA. The CDR3 is made up of 14 amino acids. Trimming at V came to 4 bases and at J to 5 bases, leaving 4 bases not matched to a gene.